The 21 T cell receptor beta chains below were found in one sample sequenced in a study of blood T cells in healthy people across ages. It was with a sample-barcoded 5' primer and a J-beta primer mix that a second PCR of roughly 7 to 12 cycles was run. TCRdb re-analysed the 5' RACE reads in MiXCR, keeping a single row per CDR3 protein. Among 1.5 million to 2 million distinct CDR3 sequences listed, about 35% were seen once. Input material: blood. The receptors here all came from a young woman in good health.

The V gene is TRBV6-1, the J gene TRBJ2-7, with 7 bases lining up with TRBD1. The CDR3 runs 18 residues. Germline trimming cut 2 bases from V and 5 bases from J; bases unmatched to any gene: 18. Germline CDR1 and CDR2: MNHNS and SASEGT. This chain's CDR3 is CASSESLRPDRVNNEQYF. The CDR3 coding sequence is TGTGCCAGCAGTGAATCCCTCCGCCCTGACAGGGTAAATAACGAGCAGTACTTC.

In regard to this clonotype: One end of the junction does not line up with germline, which may come from a read error. The chain couples TRBV12-3 or TRBV12-4 to TRBJ2-7; 11 nucleotides agree with TRBD2. The CDR3 consists of 14 residues. The CDR3 DNA reads TGTACCAGCAGTCGTATAGCGGGAGGGAGAGAGCAGTACTTC. Protein product: CTSSRIAGGREQYF.

This clonotype was counted at least ten times. The rearrangement uses TRBV9 and TRBJ2-6, with D perhaps matching TRBD1 (6 bases). The V and J ends lost 1 base and 0 bases respectively, with 14 bases between them. This CDR3 region has 18 residues. Germline V gene data show CDR1 as SGDLS and CDR2 as YYNGEE. The CDR3 sequence is CASSVTAGAFSGANVLTF. In DNA, the CDR3 is TGTGCCAGCAGCGTAACAGCAGGGGCTTTCTCTGGGGCCAACGTCCTGACTTTC. The variable domain in full, completed from reference TRBV9 and TRBJ2-6, reads DSGVTQTPKHLITATGQRVTLRCSPRSGDLSVYWYQQSLDQGLQFLIQYYNGEERAKGNILERFSAQQFPDLHSELNLSSLELGDSALYFCASSVTAGAFSGANVLTFGAGSRLTVL.

The V and J genes are TRBV12-3 or TRBV12-4 and TRBJ2-1, with D possibly matching TRBD1 (6 bases). The CDR3 loop spans 14 amino acids. V was clipped by 3 bases and J by 11 bases, with 17 bases between them. CDR3 DNA sequence: TGTGCCAGCAGTTTCGCTATATACAGGGACCAGCAGTTCTTC. It yields the protein CASSFAIYRDQQFF.

The rearrangement links TRBV5-1 to TRBJ2-5; D not certain. The CDR3 has 15 residues. V lost 4 bases to trimming and J lost 5 bases, with 18 bases between them. CDR1 and CDR2 from the germline V gene are SGHRS and YFSETQ. CDR3 DNA: TGCGCCAGCAGCCCCTCACTGGGAACCAGGGAGACCCAGTACTTC. Protein sequence: CASSPSLGTRETQYF.

The chain carries TRBV30 and TRBJ2-5; possibly TRBD2 for D (6 bases). CDR1 is GTSNPN and CDR2 is SVGIG in the germline V gene (reference sequence). The V gene lost 1 base and the J gene lost 0 bases, with 12 bases spanning the gap. The CDR3 covers 15 residues. The DNA for the CDR3 is TGTGCCTGGAGTGCGCTAGCGCTAGACCAAGAGACCCAGTACTTC. Translation: CAWSALALDQETQYF.

This clonotype was seen only a few times. The V gene is TRBV28, the J gene TRBJ2-3; 7 bases are a match to TRBD1. J gave up 0 bases and V 4 bases, and 7 bases lay outside the gene matches. The CDR3 contains 16 residues. CDR1 is MDHEN, CDR2 SYDVKM, per germline. The CDR3 here is CASSSYRGASTDTQYF. The DNA of the CDR3 is TGTGCCAGCAGTTCCTACAGGGGAGCTAGCACAGATACGCAGTATTTT.

The table lists this clonotype with a few counts. The genes are TRBV30 and TRBJ2-5; D ambiguous. Judging by the DNA end, TRBJ2-7 fits better; the J call may be wrong. The CDR3 length is 12 residues. Germline V gene lookup returns CDR1 GTSNPN and CDR2 SVGIG (reference sequence). The CDR3 DNA reads as TGTGCCTGGAGTGTACAAGGGTTCGAGCAGTACTTC. Its translation is CAWSVQGFEQYF.

V and J are TRBV20-1 and TRBJ1-2; D possibly corresponds to TRBD1 (6 bases). This CDR3 has 12 residues. The V and J ends lost 6 bases and 7 bases respectively, with 15 bases between them. Germline lookup yields CDR1 DFQATT and CDR2 SNEGSKA (reference sequence). This CDR3 is CSADTGQGGYTF. CDR3 sequence (DNA): TGCAGTGCCGATACAGGGCAGGGTGGCTACACCTTC.

The rearrangement joins TRBV19 to TRBJ1-5, with D unclear. Germline V gene lookup returns CDR1 LNHDA and CDR2 SQIVND (reference sequence). V dropped 9 bases and J dropped 0 bases, with 12 bases sitting between them. The CDR3 contains 14 residues. CDR3: CASLQTYSNQPQHF. In DNA form, the CDR3 reads TGTGCCAGCCTACAAACCTATAGCAATCAGCCCCAGCATTTT. The entire variable domain, with the rest obtained from reference TRBV19 and TRBJ1-5, is as follows: DGGITQSPKYLFRKEGQNVTLSCEQNLNHDAMYWYRQDPGQGLRLIYYSQIVNDFQKGDIAEGYSVSREKKESFPLTVTSAQKNPTAFYLCASLQTYSNQPQHFGDGTRLSIL.

The chain couples TRBV12-3 or TRBV12-4 to TRBJ2-3; TRBD1 is a possible D gene (6 bases). The CDR3 is 16 residues long. V gave up 6 bases and J gave up 2 bases, with 18 bases separating them. The DNA for the CDR3 is TGTGCCAGCAGCCCAGGGCACAGGGATTTCACAGATACGCAGTATTTT. This sequence encodes CASSPGHRDFTDTQYF.

The chain has TRBV6-1 and TRBJ2-1; 16 bases map to TRBD2. CDR3 length: 21 amino acids. The ends lost 6 bases at V and 3 bases at J; junction bases unmatched: 17. Germline values: CDR1 MNHNS, CDR2 SASEGT. CDR3 in amino acids: CASRGGTSGGDKSPFYNEQFF. DNA of the CDR3: TGTGCCAGCAGGGGGGGGACTAGCGGGGGGGACAAGTCCCCCTTCTACAATGAGCAGTTCTTC.

This clonotype was seen only a few times. This chain links TRBV5-1 with TRBJ1-4; D remains ambiguous. Germline V CDR1 and CDR2: SGHRS, YFSETQ. V lost 3 bases and J lost 8, with 14 bases in between. CDR3 length equals 14 residues. The CDR3 DNA sequence: TGCGCCAGCAGCTCCCGGGCCCACGGGGAAAAACTGTTTTTT. This codes for CASSSRAHGEKLFF.

The sample holds one count of this clonotype. V and J are TRBV2 and TRBJ2-1; 15 nucleotides match TRBD2. In germline, CDR1 is SNHLY, CDR2 FYNNEI. V shed 5 bases, J shed 8 bases, and the junction held 7 bases outside the gene matches. CDR3 length: 16 amino acids. The CDR3 region has the DNA TGTGCCAGCAGTTATAGGACTAGCGGGGGGGCGCATGAGCAGTTCTTC. Protein: CASSYRTSGGAHEQFF. Using reference TRBV2 and TRBJ2-1 for the parts outside the CDR3, the full variable domain is EPEVTQTPSHQVTQMGQEVILRCVPISNHLYFYWYRQILGQKVEFLVSFYNNEISEKSEIFDDQFSVERPDGSNFTLKIRSTKLEDSAMYFCASSYRTSGGAHEQFFGPGTRLTVL.

This clonotype was detected many times. The chain carries TRBV14 and TRBJ2-7; D might be TRBD1 (5 bases). The CDR3 is 12 residues long. Germline assignment: CDR1 SGHDN and CDR2 FVKESK. Trimming pared 3 bases from V and 9 bases from J, leaving 12 bases between. CDR3 in amino acids: CASSHGRAGQYF. The CDR3 DNA reads as TGTGCCAGCAGCCATGGCAGGGCCGGGCAGTACTTC.

In its sample, this clonotype was seen a few times. This chain uses TRBV12-3 or TRBV12-4 with TRBJ2-1; 9 nucleotides match TRBD2. The CDR3 is made up of 17 amino acids. Germline trimming cut 2 bases from V and 12 bases from J; bases unmatched to any gene: 17. The chain's CDR3 is CASSLPRSSGSSDAQFF. The CDR3 nucleotides are TGTGCCAGCAGTTTACCCCGGAGTAGCGGGAGTTCGGATGCGCAGTTCTTC.

The chain couples TRBV6-5 to TRBJ2-1; possibly TRBD2 for D (5 bases). The CDR3 is 16 amino acids. V lost 0 bases to trimming and J lost 1 base, with 10 bases between them. Germline loops: CDR1 MNHEY, CDR2 SVGAGI. CDR3 coding DNA: TGTGCCAGCAGTTACTCCCCTTCGGGGTCCTACAATGAGCAGTTCTTC. Translating gives CASSYSPSGSYNEQFF.

The chain is built from TRBV7-9 and TRBJ2-7, with TRBD2 identical over 8 bases. CDR1 is SEHNR, CDR2 FQNEAQ, per germline (reference sequence). The CDR3 is made up of 15 amino acids. Trimming removed 6 bases from V and 1 base from J; junction bases left unmatched: 8. The CDR3 is CASRDSGSQSYEQYF. The DNA for the CDR3 is TGTGCCAGCAGAGACAGCGGGAGTCAGTCCTACGAGCAGTACTTC.

CDR3 sequence (DNA): TGTGCCAGCAGCTCCCACCCACAGGGCTCCCAAGAGACCCAGTACTTC. Translation gives CASSSHPQGSQETQYF. The J gene is TRBJ2-5, the V gene TRBV7-2; D is possibly TRBD1 (6 bases). CDR3 length equals 16 residues. V was cut by 4 bases and J by 1 base, with 16 bases left in between. Germline V lookup: CDR1 SGHTA, CDR2 FQGNSA. The variable domain in full, with the rest retrieved from reference TRBV7-2 and TRBJ2-5, is GAGVSQSPSNKVTEKGKDVELRCDPISGHTALYWYRQSLGQGLEFLIYFQGNSAPDKSGLPSDRFSAERTGGSVSTLTIQRTQQEDSAVYLCASSSHPQGSQETQYFGPGTRLLVL.

This clonotype was counted only a few times. The genes are TRBV6-6 and TRBJ2-1, with 10 bases lining up with TRBD2. CDR1 and CDR2 from the germline V gene are MNHNY and SVGAGI (reference sequence). The V and J ends lost 7 bases and 9 bases, in that order; junction bases with no gene match: 9. This CDR3 is 14 amino acids long. In DNA form, the CDR3 reads TGTGCCAGCATCAGGAGCGGGGGGGCCACTGAGCAGTTCTTC. Translated: CASIRSGGATEQFF.

This clonotype was recorded a few times. The CDR3 loop reads CSASPGSQETQYF. Here the CDR3 DNA reads TGCAGTGCTAGCCCAGGGAGCCAAGAGACCCAGTACTTC. The rearrangement joins TRBV20-1 to TRBJ2-5, with D possibly being TRBD1 or TRBD2 (5 bases each). Germline V gene sequence: CDR1 DFQATT, CDR2 SNEGSKA (reference sequence). CDR3 length: 13 amino acids. V gave up 3 bases and J gave up 1 base, with 9 bases separating them.